This TCR beta chain emerged from a study of blood T cell repertoires in COVID-19. Background on the study: Sites in the United States, Italy and Spain provided acute and convalescent COVID-19 samples.

V was trimmed by 2 bases and J by 6 bases, leaving 16 bases between them. CDR1 and CDR2 (germline): MDHEN, SYDVKM. There are 15 residues in the CDR3. This clone has just a few counts. Data came from immunoSEQ multiplex PCR; TCRdb stores just in-frame clones and leaves some out. The table includes roughly 110,000 clones, 85% detected once. V is TRBV28 and J is TRBJ2-5, with D perhaps matching TRBD2 (5 bases). The sample taken for sequencing was peripheral blood. This TCR was recovered from a man aged 40-50 years with acute or convalescent COVID-19. CDR3 in DNA: TGTGCCAGCAGTTTACAAGTCGGGATATTGCAGACCCAGTACTTC. It codes for CASSLQVGILQTQYF. The full variable domain, its missing parts supplied by reference TRBV28 and TRBJ2-5, is DVKVTQSSRYLVKRTGEKVFLECVQDMDHENMFWYRQDPGLGLRLIYFSYDVKMKEKGDIPEGYSVSREKKERFSLILESASTNQTSMYLCASSLQVGILQTQYFGPGTRLLVL.